This TCR beta chain derives from a study of T cells in Graves' hyperthyroidism and ophthalmopathy. TCR beta CDR3 regions were amplified from RNA. The TCR CDR3 first-round RT-PCR relied on the HTBI primer set. TCRdb recomputed calls from the multiplex PCR reads with MiXCR, one row per CDR3 protein. The repertoire holds hundreds of thousands of distinct CDR3 sequences, with over 15% as singletons. The CDR3 runs to 14 residues. Germline CDR1 reads DFQATT; CDR2 reads SNEGSKA (reference sequence). For this clonotype: A much bigger clone sits one base away, suggesting this may be a read error.

This TCR was recovered from a woman between 18 and 30 years old with Graves' hyperthyroidism. The sequenced material came from blood. V usage is TRBV20-1 and J usage is TRBJ2-7; D is uncertain. CDR3 coding DNA: TGCAGTGCTAGAGATACCGGTTTCTCCTACGAGCTGTACTTC. Translation: CSARDTGFSYELYF.